The 23 T cell receptor beta chains in this list originate from one sample, sequenced in a study of early T cells in non-severe SARS-CoV-2 infection. TCRdb reprocessed the 5' RACE reads with MiXCR, giving one entry per CDR3 protein. The table includes some 71,000 distinct CDR3 sequences, about 10% detected once. This specimen was whole blood, taken at baseline. The receptors stem from an adult who was a healthcare worker with PCR-confirmed SARS-CoV-2 infection or an uninfected control (not recorded which).

In this sample, this clonotype turned up a few times. The chain uses TRBV27 and TRBJ2-1; the match to TRBD2 covers 10 bases. The germline CDR1 and CDR2 sequences are MNHEY and SMNVEV (reference sequence). The J segment lost 7 bases and the V segment lost 3 bases, leaving 6 bases of the junction unmatched. This CDR3 has 15 amino acids. The CDR3 DNA is TGTGCCAGCAGTTTTCTAGCGGGAGATCGGAATGAGCAGTTCTTC. Translated, it gives CASSFLAGDRNEQFF.

The chain employs TRBV27 and TRBJ1-2, with D uncertain. The CDR3 extends over 15 amino acids. V was shortened by 2 bases and J by 6 bases, with 16 bases between the two germline ends. Per the germline V gene, CDR1 is MNHEY and CDR2 is SMNVEV (reference sequence). Here the CDR3 DNA reads TGTGCCAGCAGTTTACTGACGAGTCAACAGAATGGCTACACCTTC. Translating it yields CASSLLTSQQNGYTF.

The genes are TRBV5-4 and TRBJ1-4; perhaps TRBD1 as D (5 bases). The CDR3 has 14 residues. Germline V CDR1 and CDR2: SGHNT, YYREEE (reference sequence). V was pared by 5 bases and J by 8 bases, with 16 bases between. In DNA form, the CDR3 reads TGTGCCAGCAGTCCGACGTCGGGGGTGGAAAAACTGTTTTTT. It encodes CASSPTSGVEKLFF. The full variable domain, its missing parts supplied by reference TRBV5-4 and TRBJ1-4, is ETGVTQSPTHLIKTRGQQVTLRCSSQSGHNTVSWYQQALGQGPQFIFQYYREEENGRGNFPPRFSGLQFPNYSSELNVNALELDDSALYLCASSPTSGVEKLFFGSGTQLSVL.

The chain combines TRBV11-2 with TRBJ2-7; D is possibly TRBD1 (5 bases). The ends were cut back, 0 bases at V and 0 bases at J, with 9 bases in the middle. The germline gives CDR1 SGHAT, CDR2 FQNNGV. The CDR3 has 15 residues. CDR3 sequence: CASSLETVFSYEQYF. For the CDR3, the DNA is TGTGCCAGCAGCTTAGAGACAGTTTTCTCCTACGAGCAGTACTTC.

This clonotype was detected ten times or more. V usage is TRBV3-1 and J usage is TRBJ1-2; TRBD1 matches 9 bases. Germline loops: CDR1 LGHDT, CDR2 YNNKEL (reference sequence). V lost 4 bases, J lost 8 bases, and 11 bases stayed unmatched. The CDR3 is 15 residues long. CDR3: CASSLTGQGSSGYTF. CDR3 coding DNA: TGTGCCAGCAGCCTTACGGGACAGGGCTCCTCCGGCTACACCTTC.

This clonotype came up a few times. The rearrangement uses TRBV19 and TRBJ2-1, with D perhaps being TRBD1 or TRBD2 (5 bases each). CDR3 length: 15 residues. From germline, CDR1 is LNHDA and CDR2 SQIVND (reference sequence). The ends were cut back, 3 bases at V and 6 bases at J, with 15 bases in the middle. The CDR3 DNA is TGTGCCAGTAGTATGACGCAGGTTGGGGGCAATGAGCAGTTCTTC. Translated, it gives CASSMTQVGGNEQFF. Using reference TRBV19 and TRBJ2-1 for the parts outside the CDR3, the full variable domain is DGGITQSPKYLFRKEGQNVTLSCEQNLNHDAMYWYRQDPGQGLRLIYYSQIVNDFQKGDIAEGYSVSREKKESFPLTVTSAQKNPTAFYLCASSMTQVGGNEQFFGPGTRLTVL.

Concerning this clonotype itself: This may come from a read error, since a much larger clone is one base off. The chain joins TRBV12-3 or TRBV12-4 to TRBJ1-2; tentatively, D is TRBD1 (5 bases). There are 13 residues in the CDR3. V was clipped by 7 bases and J by 4 bases, with 13 bases between them. The CDR3 protein is CASISAGSYGYTF. The CDR3 DNA follows: TGTGCCAGCATAAGCGCAGGGAGCTATGGCTACACCTTC.

The V gene is TRBV7-2, the J gene TRBJ2-7; 12 positions match TRBD2. Germline trimming cut 6 bases from V and 0 bases from J; bases unmatched to any gene: 6. CDR1 is SGHTA, CDR2 FQGNSA, per germline. The CDR3 is 16 amino acids. CDR3 region: CASRRTSGVSSYEQYF. Written as DNA, the CDR3 is TGTGCCAGCAGGAGGACTAGCGGGGTGAGCTCCTACGAGCAGTACTTC.

The sample holds many counts of this clonotype. CDR3 DNA sequence: TGCAGCGTCATCAGCGGGAGCTCCTACAATGAGCAGTTCTTC. This encodes CSVISGSSYNEQFF. V gene TRBV29-1 combines with J gene TRBJ2-1; 8 bases are a match to TRBD2. CDR1 is SQVTM, CDR2 ANQGSEA, per germline. V dropped 6 bases and J dropped 0; count of bases not matched to a gene: 4. This CDR3 region has 14 residues.

V and J are TRBV7-6 and TRBJ2-7, with TRBD2 matching over 14 bases. The CDR3 contains 15 residues. Germline V lookup: CDR1 SGHVS, CDR2 FNYEAQ. Germline trimming cut 4 bases from V and 4 bases from J; bases unmatched to any gene: 3. The CDR3 loop reads CASSSGTSGSYEQYF. The DNA of the CDR3 is TGTGCCAGCAGCTCGGGGACTAGCGGGAGTTACGAGCAGTACTTC.

The V gene is TRBV13, the J gene TRBJ2-3, with unresolved D. The CDR3 length is 15 residues. Germline V gives CDR1 PRHDT, CDR2 FYEKMQ (reference sequence). The V end was cut by 0 bases, the J end by 4 bases, with 11 bases between. The CDR3 protein is CASSLGRRVPDTQYF. The CDR3 DNA sequence: TGTGCCAGCAGCTTAGGCCGTCGAGTCCCAGATACGCAGTATTTT. The full variable domain, rest sourced from reference TRBV13 and TRBJ2-3, is AAGVIQSPRHLIKEKRETATLKCYPIPRHDTVYWYQQGPGQDPQFLISFYEKMQSDKGSIPDRFSAQQFSDYHSELNMSSLELGDSALYFCASSLGRRVPDTQYFGPGTRLTVL.

V usage is TRBV7-6 and J usage is TRBJ2-7, with D tentatively TRBD1 (5 bases). The CDR3 is made up of 16 amino acids. The germline V and J ends were trimmed by 4 bases and 4 bases, with 20 bases remaining between them. The germline V gene encodes CDR1 SGHVS and CDR2 FNYEAQ. CDR3 sequence: CASSSRPGQGVYEQYF. The CDR3 region has the DNA TGTGCCAGCAGCTCCCGCCCTGGGCAGGGTGTATACGAGCAGTACTTC.

This clonotype was picked up a small number of times. Germline and junction disagree at one end, which may indicate a read error. V usage is TRBV7-9 and J usage is TRBJ2-7, with 9 bases fitting TRBD2. CDR1 and CDR2 (germline): SEHNR, FQNEAQ (reference sequence). This CDR3 comprises 15 residues. CDR3 region: CASSLAGASSYEQYF. CDR3 in DNA: TGTGCCAGCAGTTTAGCGGGGGCGAGCTCCTACGAGCAGTACTTC.

A few counts support this clonotype. V and J are TRBV10-3 and TRBJ2-2; D assignment may be TRBD1 or TRBD2 (6 bases each). This CDR3 region has 16 residues. V was pared by 0 bases and J by 4 bases, with 12 bases between. The germline V gene has CDR1 ENHRY and CDR2 SYGVKD. CDR3 coding DNA: TGTGCCATCAGTGAGTCGTACAGGGAGGCCACCGGGGAGCTGTTTTTT. Translated: CAISESYREATGELFF.

V usage is TRBV12-3 or TRBV12-4 and J usage is TRBJ1-2; TRBD1 matches at 8 bases. The CDR3 is 13 residues long. Trimming at V came to 2 bases and at J to 8 bases, leaving 4 bases not matched to a gene. CDR3 loop: CASSLQGARGYTF. In nucleotides, the CDR3 is TGTGCCAGCAGTTTACAGGGGGCGCGCGGCTACACCTTC.

V gene TRBV19 combines with J gene TRBJ1-2; 7 bases align to TRBD1. Per germline, CDR1 LNHDA and CDR2 SQIVND (reference sequence). J was trimmed by 7 bases and V by 3 bases; bases with no gene match: 5. The CDR3 is made up of 13 amino acids. Written as DNA, the CDR3 is TGTGCCAGTAGTATTGGGACAGTTCCTGGCTACACCTTC. Its translation is CASSIGTVPGYTF.

The sample holds many counts of this clonotype. The chain links TRBV5-1 to TRBJ2-5; no firm D call. Germline V CDR1 and CDR2: SGHRS, YFSETQ. Trimming shortened V by 6 bases and J by 5 bases, and 14 bases separated the two germline ends. The CDR3 is 13 residues long. Here the CDR3 reads CASTPTLGETQYF. DNA for the CDR3: TGCGCCAGCACCCCTACGTTGGGCGAGACCCAGTACTTC.

This clonotype came up many times. The J gene is TRBJ1-1, the V gene TRBV7-2, with D unclear. V was trimmed by 5 bases and J by 0 bases, leaving 4 bases between them. Germline V lookup: CDR1 SGHTA, CDR2 FQGNSA. This CDR3 comprises 12 residues. The DNA of the CDR3 is TGTGCCAGCAGCCGCCTGAACACTGAAGCTTTCTTT. This gives the protein CASSRLNTEAFF.

The V gene is TRBV4-3, the J gene TRBJ2-5, with TRBD2 as a possible D gene (5 bases). The CDR3 runs 15 residues. Per the germline V gene, CDR1 is LGHNA and CDR2 is YSLEER. The V gene lost 4 bases and the J gene lost 2 bases, with 14 bases spanning the gap. CDR3 loop: CASSRLSTGQETQYF. The DNA of the CDR3 is TGCGCCAGCAGCCGCCTAAGCACGGGGCAAGAGACCCAGTACTTC.

This clonotype came up once. V usage is TRBV5-1 and J usage is TRBJ2-7; D is possibly TRBD1 (5 bases). The CDR3 is 13 amino acids. Trimming took off 3 bases at V and 4 bases at J, with 11 bases between the two ends. Germline CDR1 reads SGHRS; CDR2 reads YFSETQ. CDR3 sequence reads: CASSSGAAYEQYF. The CDR3 DNA is TGCGCCAGCAGCTCTGGGGCAGCGTACGAGCAGTACTTC.

This clonotype occurred a few times. V and J are TRBV11-1 and TRBJ2-6; TRBD1 matches at 8 bases. The V segment lost 4 bases and the J segment 3 bases; nucleotides outside the gene matches: 5. The CDR3 loop spans 16 amino acids. CDR1 is SGHAT, CDR2 FQDESV, per germline (reference sequence). CDR3 in DNA: TGTGCCAGCAGCTCCGACAGGGGTTTTGGGGCCAACGTCCTGACTTTC. It translates to CASSSDRGFGANVLTF. Supplemented by reference TRBV11-1 and TRBJ2-6, the full variable domain reads EAEVAQSPRYKITEKSQAVAFWCDPISGHATLYWYRQILGQGPELLVQFQDESVVDDSQLPKDRFSAERLKGVDSTLKIQPAELGDSAMYLCASSSDRGFGANVLTFGAGSRLTVL.

This chain joins TRBV7-9 and TRBJ2-4; D unresolved. V was cut by 5 bases and J by 0 bases, with 14 bases left in between. This CDR3 region has 16 residues. Per the germline V gene, CDR1 is SEHNR and CDR2 is FQNEAQ (reference sequence). The CDR3 sequence is CASSRTTVLAKNIQYF. CDR3 bases: TGTGCCAGCAGCCGCACGACTGTGCTAGCCAAAAACATTCAGTACTTC.

The chain is built from TRBV7-6 and TRBJ2-3; 13 nucleotides align to TRBD2. With V trimmed by 0 bases and J by 6 bases, 12 bases remained unmatched. Germline CDR1 SGHVS, CDR2 FNYEAQ. This CDR3 is 19 amino acids long. The CDR3 nucleotides are TGTGCCAGCAGCTTAGCGCCAGGGGGACTAGCGGGGAGGCCGGATACGCAGTATTTT. Amino acid sequence: CASSLAPGGLAGRPDTQYF.